A selection of T cell receptor beta chains follows, all from one sample in a study of shared clonotypes between healthy human individuals. Produced via immunoSEQ multiplex PCR; TCRdb's table is partial and in-frame only. The sample contains roughly 2 million clones, under 97% of which appear only once. Material for sequencing was naive CD4+ T cells sorted from blood. All receptors derive from a man younger than 35 in good health. Each CDR3 is given with its conserved first and last residue. D genes are given only for firm matches. Expanded clones are given a class, and other clones once, few, many or no size at all.

DNA: TGCGCCAGCAGCTTGGGACAGGGCCCCACCGGGGAGCTGTTTTTT
CDR3: CASSLGQGPTGELFF
size: once
J: TRBJ2-2
D: TRBD1
V: TRBV5-1

DNA: TGTGCCAGTAGTATGGACGCGACCACAGATACGCAGTATTTT
CDR3: CASSMDATTDTQYF
size: NA
J: TRBJ2-3
D: NA
V: TRBV19

DNA: TGTGCCACCAGCAGAGTGGTGACAGACACCGGGGAGCTGTTTTTT
CDR3: CATSRVVTDTGELFF
size: NA
J: TRBJ2-2
D: NA
V: TRBV15

DNA: TGCGCCAGCAGCTTCGGGACTAGCGGGTGGGAGACCCAGTACTTC
CDR3: CASSFGTSGWETQYF
size: NA
J: TRBJ2-5
D: TRBD2
V: TRBV5-1

DNA: TGTGCCAGCAGTTACTCCTATTCAGGGACTGAAGCTTTCTTT
CDR3: CASSYSYSGTEAFF
size: NA
J: TRBJ1-1
D: NA
V: TRBV6-5

DNA: TGTGCCAGCTCACCACAGGGGGCGCTCATTAACTACGAGCAGTACTTC
CDR3: CASSPQGALINYEQYF
size: NA
J: TRBJ2-7
D: TRBD1
V: TRBV18

DNA: TGTGCCAGCAGTGCCCTTTTGGATACGCAGTATTTT
CDR3: CASSALLDTQYF
size: NA
J: TRBJ2-3
D: NA
V: TRBV6-1

DNA: TGCGCCAGCAGCCCCTGGACTAGCGGGGGCTCTTTGGAGACCCAGTACTTC
CDR3: CASSPWTSGGSLETQYF
size: NA
J: TRBJ2-5
D: TRBD2
V: TRBV4-1

DNA: TGTGCCAGCAGTGAAGCGCTTCAAGGCAGGGGAGATGGCTACACCTTC
CDR3: CASSEALQGRGDGYTF
size: NA
J: TRBJ1-2
D: NA
V: TRBV2

DNA: TGCGCCAGCAGCTTGGCCGTACAGGGCTATAATTCACCCCTCCACTTT
CDR3: CASSLAVQGYNSPLHF
size: NA
J: TRBJ1-6
D: NA
V: TRBV5-1

DNA: TGTGCCAGCTCATCACAGGAGAACTATGGCTACACCTTC
CDR3: CASSSQENYGYTF
size: few
J: TRBJ1-2
D: NA
V: TRBV18

DNA: TGCGCCAGCAGCTTGGGGCCCGACCCTACCTACGAGCAGTACTTC
CDR3: CASSLGPDPTYEQYF
size: NA
J: TRBJ2-7
D: NA
V: TRBV5-1

DNA: TGTGCCAGCAGTTTCGGTCTAGCGGGGAACAATGAGCAGTTCTTC
CDR3: CASSFGLAGNNEQFF
size: NA
J: TRBJ2-1
D: TRBD2
V: TRBV28

DNA: TGTGCCTGGAGTCCGGGACCGAATGGCTACACCTTC
CDR3: CAWSPGPNGYTF
size: NA
J: TRBJ1-2
D: NA
V: TRBV30

DNA: TGTGCCAGCCGGAGAGGGGGCGGGTACACCGGGGAGCTGTTTTTT
CDR3: CASRRGGGYTGELFF
size: NA
J: TRBJ2-2
D: TRBD1
V: TRBV6-1

DNA: TGTGCCAGCTCACCGAGGGGACAGGGGAATCAGCCCCAGCATTTT
CDR3: CASSPRGQGNQPQHF
size: NA
J: TRBJ1-5
D: TRBD1
V: TRBV18

DNA: TGTGCCAGCAGCCGACCCCGGGACAGGAACTCCCTTCGAGAAAAACTGTTTTTT
CDR3: CASSRPRDRNSLREKLFF
size: NA
J: TRBJ1-4
D: TRBD1
V: TRBV5-5

DNA: TGTGCCAGCAACCTGAGTGGAGAGACCCAGTACTTC
CDR3: CASNLSGETQYF
size: NA
J: TRBJ2-5
D: NA
V: TRBV6-6

DNA: TGCGCCAGCACCCTAGTTGCGGGAGGTGGGTACAATGAGCAGTTCTTC
CDR3: CASTLVAGGGYNEQFF
size: NA
J: TRBJ2-1
D: TRBD2
V: TRBV5-1

DNA: TGCGCCAGCAGCGGACAGGGGGTCGGCTACACCTTC
CDR3: CASSGQGVGYTF
size: NA
J: TRBJ1-2
D: TRBD1
V: TRBV5-1

DNA: TGTGCCAGCAGTTCACTACCGACAGGGGGCACTGAAGCTTTCTTT
CDR3: CASSSLPTGGTEAFF
size: NA
J: TRBJ1-1
D: TRBD1
V: TRBV27

DNA: TGTGCCAGCAGCGTAGGCGCTAGCGGGGGTATGGAGACCCAGTACTTC
CDR3: CASSVGASGGMETQYF
size: NA
J: TRBJ2-5
D: TRBD2
V: TRBV9

DNA: TGTGCCACCAGCAGGGGGACTAGCGGGGCTAAGGTCGAGCAGTACTTC
CDR3: CATSRGTSGAKVEQYF
size: once
J: TRBJ2-7
D: TRBD2
V: TRBV15

DNA: TGTGCCAGCAGCGAGCGGGAGACGGCCTACGAGCAGTACTTC
CDR3: CASSERETAYEQYF
size: few
J: TRBJ2-7
D: TRBD2
V: TRBV6-5

DNA: TGTGCCAGCAGTTTGCTAGCGGGGGGCCCCGGCGAGCAGTACTTC
CDR3: CASSLLAGGPGEQYF
size: once
J: TRBJ2-7
D: TRBD2
V: TRBV28

DNA: TGTGCCAGCAGCTTAGTTCGCGGTGAAGCTTTCTTT
CDR3: CASSLVRGEAFF
size: NA
J: TRBJ1-1
D: NA
V: TRBV13

DNA: TGTGCCAGCAGTCCGGACAGCTCTGGAAACACCATATATTTT
CDR3: CASSPDSSGNTIYF
size: NA
J: TRBJ1-3
D: NA
V: TRBV2

DNA: TGTGCCAGTAGTCCGGGACCAACCGGGGAGCTGTTTTTT
CDR3: CASSPGPTGELFF
size: once
J: TRBJ2-2
D: NA
V: TRBV19

DNA: TGTGCCAGTAGTATAAACGGGACTAGCGGGAAGGACTCGGGGGAGCAGTACTTC
CDR3: CASSINGTSGKDSGEQYF
size: once
J: TRBJ2-7
D: TRBD2
V: TRBV19

DNA: TGTGCCAGCAGTTTTTGGCTTAACTATGGCTACACCTTC
CDR3: CASSFWLNYGYTF
size: NA
J: TRBJ1-2
D: NA
V: TRBV28

DNA: TGTGCCAGCAGCGTAGCGGGACATCTACAAGAGACCCAGTACTTC
CDR3: CASSVAGHLQETQYF
size: NA
J: TRBJ2-5
D: NA
V: TRBV9

DNA: TGTGCCAGCAACCCCTCGTCGCTATACTCTGGGGCCAACGTCCTGACTTTC
CDR3: CASNPSSLYSGANVLTF
size: NA
J: TRBJ2-6
D: NA
V: TRBV28

DNA: TGTGCCAGCACCCGGGGCATGAACACTGAAGCTTTCTTT
CDR3: CASTRGMNTEAFF
size: NA
J: TRBJ1-1
D: NA
V: TRBV6-5

DNA: TGTGCCAGCAACCCCAGGGGACTGGGGAACACTGAAGCTTTCTTT
CDR3: CASNPRGLGNTEAFF
size: NA
J: TRBJ1-1
D: NA
V: TRBV5-6

DNA: TGTGCCAGTAGTAGGAGCGCGGGACAAAAGTTCTATGGCTACACCTTC
CDR3: CASSRSAGQKFYGYTF
size: NA
J: TRBJ1-2
D: NA
V: TRBV19

DNA: TGTGCCAGCAGCCCTCGACAGGGGGGACCCAATGAGCAGTTCTTC
CDR3: CASSPRQGGPNEQFF
size: NA
J: TRBJ2-1
D: TRBD1
V: TRBV7-3

DNA: TGTGCCAGCAGTGAACGGACTAGCGGTTACAATGAGCAGTTCTTC
CDR3: CASSERTSGYNEQFF
size: once
J: TRBJ2-1
D: TRBD2
V: TRBV6-1

DNA: TGTGCCAGTAGTACCCGCCCCCTTCGAGGAGACAATGAGCAGTTCTTC
CDR3: CASSTRPLRGDNEQFF
size: NA
J: TRBJ2-1
D: NA
V: TRBV19

DNA: TGTGCCAGCAGTCCTCGACTAGCGGGAGTGAAGGGAACACTCACAGATACGCAGTATTTT
CDR3: CASSPRLAGVKGTLTDTQYF
size: NA
J: TRBJ2-3
D: TRBD2
V: TRBV27

DNA: TGCGCCAGCAGCTTGGCGGCAGGGTGGCAAGAGACCCAGTACTTC
CDR3: CASSLAAGWQETQYF
size: NA
J: TRBJ2-5
D: NA
V: TRBV5-1

DNA: TGCAGTGCTATTTTAACCTACGAGCAGTACTTC
CDR3: CSAILTYEQYF
size: NA
J: TRBJ2-7
D: NA
V: TRBV20-1

DNA: TGTGCCAGCAGCGGCACCGGGACACGGGATCCAAATAGACAAGGTGGGGCCAACGTCCTGACTTTC
CDR3: CASSGTGTRDPNRQGGANVLTF
size: NA
J: TRBJ2-6
D: NA
V: TRBV7-8

DNA: TGCGCCAGCAGCTTGGACGCGGGGAACACCGGGGAGCTGTTTTTT
CDR3: CASSLDAGNTGELFF
size: NA
J: TRBJ2-2
D: NA
V: TRBV5-1

DNA: TGTGCCAGCAGCTTGATGAGAGATACGCAGTATTTT
CDR3: CASSLMRDTQYF
size: NA
J: TRBJ2-3
D: NA
V: TRBV5-4

DNA: TGTGCCAGCAGCTTGACAAGTCCGAATTCACCCCTCCACTTT
CDR3: CASSLTSPNSPLHF
size: NA
J: TRBJ1-6
D: NA
V: TRBV5-6

DNA: TGTGCTAGTGGTTTGGCCCCCCCGACAGATACGCAGTATTTT
CDR3: CASGLAPPTDTQYF
size: NA
J: TRBJ2-3
D: NA
V: TRBV12-5

DNA: TGTGCCAGCAGCTTAGAGTTGTCGCGGGGCAATGAGCAGTTCTTC
CDR3: CASSLELSRGNEQFF
size: NA
J: TRBJ2-1
D: NA
V: TRBV7-9

DNA: TGTGCCACTCAGGTTTACTATGGCTACACCTTC
CDR3: CATQVYYGYTF
size: NA
J: TRBJ1-2
D: NA
V: TRBV2

DNA: TGTGCCAGCAGACGGGGACAGGGTGAGCCCCAGCATTTT
CDR3: CASRRGQGEPQHF
size: NA
J: TRBJ1-5
D: TRBD1
V: TRBV27

DNA: TGTGCCAGCAGCCTACGACAGGGAGGCGGCTACACCTTC
CDR3: CASSLRQGGGYTF
size: once
J: TRBJ1-2
D: TRBD1
V: TRBV6-1

DNA: TGTGCCAGCTCACCACCTCCGAGACTAGCATCTCCGTGGAACACCGGGGAGCTGTTTTTT
CDR3: CASSPPPRLASPWNTGELFF
size: NA
J: TRBJ2-2
D: TRBD2
V: TRBV18

DNA: TGTGCCAGCAGCCCCGGACTAGGCGGGGGGAATGAGCAGTTCTTC
CDR3: CASSPGLGGGNEQFF
size: NA
J: TRBJ2-1
D: TRBD2
V: TRBV7-3

DNA: TGCGCCAGCAGCCAAGAACCGGGACTTACCTACGAGCAGTACTTC
CDR3: CASSQEPGLTYEQYF
size: NA
J: TRBJ2-7
D: NA
V: TRBV4-3

DNA: TGCGCCAGCACCCCCTCCTCGGGGGCAGATACGCAGTATTTT
CDR3: CASTPSSGADTQYF
size: NA
J: TRBJ2-3
D: NA
V: TRBV5-1

DNA: TGTGCCAGCACCCGCGGACTAGCGTTCGTTAACAATGAGCAGTTCTTC
CDR3: CASTRGLAFVNNEQFF
size: NA
J: TRBJ2-1
D: TRBD2
V: TRBV28